This T cell receptor (beta chain) was sequenced during a study of cytomegalovirus exposure and HLA in healthy donors. A multiplex PCR was run with 60 Vbeta primers and 13 Jbeta primers. The protocol was immunoSEQ multiplex PCR, while the TCRdb copy is restricted to in-frame clones and leaves out a portion. The table lists over 55,000 clones, roughly 80% of them singletons, with 1.7% in the top ten. Germline-derived CDR1 and CDR2 are SGHNT and YYREEE (reference sequence). This CDR3 is built from 16 residues. V shed 3 bases, J shed 5 bases, and the junction held 12 bases outside the gene matches. The chain couples TRBV5-4 to TRBJ2-3, with 7 bases that match TRBD2. Specimen: PBMCs. This clonotype was sampled from a man in his forties or fifties in good health and CMV-seronegative. The CDR3 spells CASSSGGGVSRDTQYF. In DNA form, the CDR3 reads TGTGCCAGCAGCTCGGGGGGAGGGGTAAGTCGAGATACGCAGTATTTT.